A selection of T cell receptor beta chains follows, all from one sample in a study of shared clonotypes between healthy human individuals. Clones were read by immunoSEQ multiplex PCR, and TCRdb kept only the in-frame ones, dropping some. The data show over 2 million clones, approximately 90% seen once. Sequenced input: naive CD4+ T cells from PBMCs. The receptors here all came from a man between 18 and 35 years old in good health. Some clones in this sample may be carry-over from other donors' samples. CDR3s include the opening cysteine and the closing phenylalanine or tryptophan. A D gene is named only where the DNA matches it firmly. Rows give clone size only sometimes, using once, few, many, or a class for an expanded clone.

j_call: TRBJ2-3
v_call: TRBV5-1
d_call: .
clone_size: .
cdr3_nt: TGCGCCAGCAGCCCAGGACAGATACCATACACAGATACGCAGTATTTT
cdr3_aa: CASSPGQIPYTDTQYF

j_call: TRBJ1-1
v_call: TRBV11-2
d_call: TRBD1
clone_size: .
cdr3_nt: TGTGCCAGCAGCTCTCGGACAGGGCGGACTGAAGCTTTCTTT
cdr3_aa: CASSSRTGRTEAFF

j_call: TRBJ2-3
v_call: TRBV5-1
d_call: TRBD1
clone_size: .
cdr3_nt: TGCGCCAGCAGCTTGGCCCGGACAGGGATGGTGACAGATACGCAGTATTTT
cdr3_aa: CASSLARTGMVTDTQYF

j_call: TRBJ2-7
v_call: TRBV27
d_call: .
clone_size: .
cdr3_nt: TGTGCCCTGAATGAGGGTCCTTACGAGCAGTACTTC
cdr3_aa: CALNEGPYEQYF

j_call: TRBJ2-5
v_call: TRBV4-1
d_call: TRBD1
clone_size: once
cdr3_nt: TGCGCCAGCAGCCGAGATAACGACAGGGGGCTAGTAACCCAGTACTTC
cdr3_aa: CASSRDNDRGLVTQYF

j_call: TRBJ2-7
v_call: TRBV28
d_call: .
clone_size: few
cdr3_nt: TGTGCCAGCAGTTTCCCCCCCTACGAGCAGTACTTC
cdr3_aa: CASSFPPYEQYF

j_call: TRBJ1-5
v_call: TRBV2
d_call: .
clone_size: .
cdr3_nt: TGTGCCAGCAGTGAAGTCGCTCAGCCCCAGCATTTT
cdr3_aa: CASSEVAQPQHF

j_call: TRBJ1-4
v_call: TRBV19
d_call: .
clone_size: .
cdr3_nt: TGTGCCAGTAGCACCGGGACAATCGAAAAACTGTTTTTT
cdr3_aa: CASSTGTIEKLFF

j_call: TRBJ1-1
v_call: TRBV7-9
d_call: .
clone_size: .
cdr3_nt: TGTGCCAGCAGCTTCGGGACGGTTAACACTGAAGCTTTCTTT
cdr3_aa: CASSFGTVNTEAFF

j_call: TRBJ2-2
v_call: TRBV7-3
d_call: TRBD2
clone_size: .
cdr3_nt: TGTGCCAGCAGCTTGACCGGGACTAACTACCACACCGGGGAGCTGTTTTTT
cdr3_aa: CASSLTGTNYHTGELFF

j_call: TRBJ2-7
v_call: TRBV27
d_call: .
clone_size: .
cdr3_nt: TGTGCCAGCAGTTTTGGGGGGACAGCACCATACTACGAGCAGTACTTC
cdr3_aa: CASSFGGTAPYYEQYF

j_call: TRBJ1-4
v_call: TRBV2
d_call: TRBD1
clone_size: once
cdr3_nt: TGTGCCAGCAGCACCCGGGGACAGAGAGATGAAAAACTGTTTTTT
cdr3_aa: CASSTRGQRDEKLFF

j_call: TRBJ1-5
v_call: TRBV28
d_call: .
clone_size: .
cdr3_nt: TGTGCCAGCAGTCCCAGGGGCGGGGTAGGCAATCAGCCCCAGCATTTT
cdr3_aa: CASSPRGGVGNQPQHF

j_call: TRBJ1-4
v_call: TRBV6-6
d_call: .
clone_size: .
cdr3_nt: TGTGCCAGCAGTTGGGCGGGGGCAACTAATGAAAAACTGTTTTTT
cdr3_aa: CASSWAGATNEKLFF

j_call: TRBJ2-3
v_call: TRBV5-4
d_call: TRBD2
clone_size: .
cdr3_nt: TGTGCCAGCAGCTTGGGACTAGCGACGGTTGATACGCAGTATTTT
cdr3_aa: CASSLGLATVDTQYF

j_call: TRBJ2-7
v_call: TRBV14
d_call: .
clone_size: .
cdr3_nt: TGTGCCAGCAGCCTACTCGGGGCGGGTACCTACGAGCAGTACTTC
cdr3_aa: CASSLLGAGTYEQYF

j_call: TRBJ2-7
v_call: TRBV27
d_call: .
clone_size: .
cdr3_nt: TGTGCCAGCAGTTTAATCGAGACCAAAGGGAGGCACGAGCAGTACTTC
cdr3_aa: CASSLIETKGRHEQYF

j_call: TRBJ1-3
v_call: TRBV4-1
d_call: .
clone_size: .
cdr3_nt: TGCGCCAGCAGCCAAGATCAGTTGGCAGAAAACACCATATATTTT
cdr3_aa: CASSQDQLAENTIYF

j_call: TRBJ2-3
v_call: TRBV29-1
d_call: TRBD1
clone_size: .
cdr3_nt: TGCAGCGTTGAAAGGACAGGGGTGGATACGCAGTATTTT
cdr3_aa: CSVERTGVDTQYF

j_call: TRBJ1-1
v_call: TRBV28
d_call: .
clone_size: .
cdr3_nt: TGTGCCAGCAGTTCAGTGATCTACACTGAAGCTTTCTTT
cdr3_aa: CASSSVIYTEAFF

j_call: TRBJ1-2
v_call: TRBV28
d_call: .
clone_size: .
cdr3_nt: TGTGCCAGCAGTTTGGGGGACACGGCTAACTATGGCTACACCTTC
cdr3_aa: CASSLGDTANYGYTF

j_call: TRBJ2-1
v_call: TRBV4-1
d_call: TRBD2
clone_size: .
cdr3_nt: TGCGCCAGCAGCCAAGACGCGTTTAGCGGGAGTACAAATGAGCAGTTCTTC
cdr3_aa: CASSQDAFSGSTNEQFF

j_call: TRBJ2-7
v_call: TRBV7-3
d_call: TRBD2
clone_size: .
cdr3_nt: TGTGCCAGCAGCCCCGGCTTGGGACTAGCGGGAGGAGCCTACGAGCAGTACTTC
cdr3_aa: CASSPGLGLAGGAYEQYF

j_call: TRBJ2-2
v_call: TRBV19
d_call: .
clone_size: .
cdr3_nt: TGTGCCAGTACCTCAGGGGATTTGAGCACCGGGGAGCTGTTTTTT
cdr3_aa: CASTSGDLSTGELFF